This record concerns one T cell receptor (beta chain) sequence. The antigen it binds to is not known. Base qualities are not at hand, and no much larger clone is one base apart. The CDR3, from cysteine to phenylalanine, totals 12 residues. The read is trimmed to its CDR3 DNA, 36 bases read in frame from base 1. CDR1 and CDR2 are drawn from the germline V gene: SGHAT, FQNNGV. Trimming at the junction amounts to 5 bases on V and 9 bases on J, and the germline ends lie 11 bases apart. This sample was included in a study of cytomegalovirus exposure and HLA in healthy donors (dated by TCRdb to 2017 to 2019). Background for the entire study: An earlier analysis of 587 of the donors reported 276 Gb of sequence data and 100 million to 120 million unique TCR beta sequences obtained from about 200 million T cells. A separate validation cohort of 90 to 150 different subjects was used in addition to the approximately 640-subject first cohort. HLA typing covered class I and class II loci at four-digit resolution. Across some 400 genotyped donors of the cohort, an average of about 240,000 unique TCR beta nucleotide sequences per donor were sequenced, and 15% to 20% of those sequences were non-productive. The study aimed to test whether signatures of past pathogen exposure could be identified by cataloging public T cell receptors. Donor age, sex, ethnicity and CMV serostatus were compiled together with the repertoire data. The T cell repertoires of around 730 subjects were profiled by immunosequencing and related to cytomegalovirus serostatus. Every discovery cohort repertoire had been produced on one sequencing platform. Because of strong linkage in the cohort, five DR-DQ haplotypes were treated as single units for association and clustering. The number of typed donors differed by locus: roughly 629-630 for A, B, C, DRB1 and DQB1; some 500 for DQA1; approximately 600 for DPA1; and around 490 for DPB1. About 280 gigabases of sequencing data and tens of millions of unique TCR sequences were included in an early release covering over 600 HLA-typed donors. In a later analysis, previously published TCR beta repertoires from several hundred donors were re-analyzed and high-resolution HLA genotyping was added so that TCR occurrence patterns could be studied. Genome-wide SNP genotypes for about three fifths of the roughly 670 donors were used in a later genetic analysis, which treated that subset as a discovery cohort. To predict cytomegalovirus infection status, the study combined high-throughput TCR immunosequencing, statistical association of individual TCRs with disease status, and machine learning. An earlier analysis of some 500 of the donors used high-throughput TCR beta sequencing to judge whether each TCR beta V gene segment behaved as functional or pseudogenic. In the later analysis, no new phenotypic data were used to find candidate immune exposures; instead, reliance was placed on TCR beta sequences and their occurrence across donors. Of the 300 to 400 genotyped donors, about 80% fell in the genetic ancestry cluster associated with self-reported Caucasian donors. Overall study results and their limits: In vitro tests confirmed that a few of the cytomegalovirus-associated TCR beta chains recognize cytomegalovirus antigens. According to a later genetic analysis, donors in an Asian-associated ancestry cluster had fewer N-insertions in productive TCRs than the approximately 710-donor mean. Several of the top co-occurrence clusters appeared to be linked to parvovirus B19, influenza, CMV and Epstein-Barr virus, according to a later analysis. The study gave a list of under 200 TCR beta chains associated with cytomegalovirus. Most TCR sequences were observed very rarely across donors, whereas some public TCRs were present in many individuals. In a later analysis, HLA-associated TCR beta chains were found to be more clonally expanded and to have lower generation probabilities than equally common non-associated chains. Roughly uniform sequencing depth across donors was assumed in presence/absence analyses, although this assumption may not hold. The earlier analysis of 587 of the donors excluded approximately 17 rarely observed V segments, including chromosome 9 orphons, because counts were too low. Correlated functional status among segregating V segments might be attributable to linkage disequilibrium, but an unknown experimental factor could not be ruled out. A further reported finding was that TCR beta sequences accurately predicted the HLA-A and HLA-B alleles for most subjects in the first cohort. The cohort was sequenced for TCR beta chains only, and without alpha or paired-chain data the features that could be detected were limited. It was suggested by the authors that the approach could potentially be generalized to other disease states and immunological phenotypes. Because some donors lacked HLA typing at each locus, the association tests relied only on the typed subset. Because the 87-base-pair reads could not distinguish some IMGT-functional V segments, including TRBV6-2 and TRBV6-3, those segments were excluded. The only immune exposure information available for the cohort was CMV serostatus. An association between a missense DCLRE1C variant and V-gene and J-gene trimming of TCR beta chains was found in a later genetic analysis and replicated in an independent cohort. According to a later analysis, TCR association rates differed among HLA loci, with DRB1 alleles showing the most associated TCRs and HLA-C alleles showing the fewest. The classifier was reported to diagnose cytomegalovirus status with high specificity and sensitivity in both the original cohort and the validation cohort. A later analysis associated 15,000 to 20,000 TCR beta sequences with specific HLA alleles at a false discovery rate of 0.05. In a later analysis, most CMV-associated TCR beta chains were found to appear HLA-restricted, with HLA associations seemingly driven largely by CMV exposure. A cluster of highly shared sequence variants was judged likely to represent a technical artifact of the sequencing pipeline. Strong co-occurrence of HLA alleles, especially DR and DQ, made assigning TCR associations to individual alleles difficult. Broadly in line with IMGT annotations, most TCR beta V segments showed up in productive rearrangements about 87% or about 30% of the time in an earlier analysis of roughly 590 of the donors.

In total, more than 500 healthy bone marrow donors made up the cohort. Cohort members were all nominally healthy when sampled, although unrecorded immune exposures were likely present. The donor was CMV seronegative and was included in the group of around 320 seronegative cohort members. Every donor gave a peripheral blood sample, and the peripheral blood mononuclear cells from that sample were used for TCR beta sequencing. The Qiagen DNeasy Blood Extraction Kit was used to extract genomic DNA from the blood cell samples. Library preparation was by the immunoSEQ multiplex PCR assay. The multiplex PCR relied on a mix of 60 forward primers for TCR Vbeta segments and 13 reverse primers for TCR Jbeta segments. The CDR3 region of rearranged TCR beta genes was amplified from genomic DNA with a multiplex PCR assay. On the Illumina HiSeq System, the amplified TCR beta libraries were sequenced as 87-base-pair reads. The study's processing was this. In a later analysis, some 80 million unique TCR beta chains were counted across the 500 to 850 repertoires, and roughly 11 million of these chains were shared by at least two donors. Raw reads were error-corrected and collapsed into unique sequences by a nearest-neighbor algorithm in which closely related sequences were merged to remove PCR and sequencing errors. V, D and J gene segments were assigned by aligning CDR3 sequences to IMGT reference sequences. Each retained sequence needed at least a six-nucleotide match to both a V gene segment and a J gene segment. A rearrangement was called productive if the CDR3 had no stop codons and remained in frame with V and J, and every other rearrangement was called non-productive. Following IMGT convention, CDR3 was defined as the stretch from the second conserved V-encoded cysteine to the conserved J-encoded phenylalanine. The earlier analysis of roughly 590 of the donors excluded sequences that lacked an unambiguous match to a single V gene segment. In an earlier analysis of 587 of the donors, V segments were called functional above 56.7% productive rearrangements and were called segregating when the between-donor standard deviation exceeded 5%. A statistical classification framework was built for diagnosing cytomegalovirus status from the catalog of TCR beta chain sequences. In a later analysis, TCR nucleotide sequences were compared against IMGT/GENE-DB human TR gene sequences so that V and J genes could be assigned. A later analysis assigned CDR3 sequences and most-parsimonious VDJ recombination scenarios with the TCRdist pipeline. A later analysis defined each TCR beta chain by its CDR3 amino acid sequence plus V-gene family, and excluded reads lacking a unique V-gene family. A later analysis removed several hundred highly shared, low-generation-probability nucleotide sequences to deal with suspected cross-contamination and a sequencing artifact. In a later analysis, a clonal expansion index was calculated for each public chain from normalized within-repertoire ranks of inferred template counts. In a later analysis, generation probabilities were computed with a VDJ recombination model fitted to out-of-frame rearrangements, and the resulting probabilities were checked against IGoR. In a later analysis, TCR-TCR, TCR-HLA and TCR-CMV co-occurrence was scored with hypergeometric tests, and a repertoire-size bias correction was applied to TCR pairs. False discovery rates were estimated in a later analysis by permuting HLA or CMV assignments 20 times. In a later analysis, co-occurring TCRs were grouped using DBSCAN, and TCRdist sequence similarity was added for clustering within HLA-allele-positive subsets. Co-occurrence clustering excluded repertoires with fewer than 30,000 or more than 120,000 public chains, plus five with anomalous nucleotide sharing. Here the immuneACCESS table is served through TCRdb, limited to in-frame sequences with V and J called. Missing clones are a known gap in these copies; in checked studies unresolved V genes cover under half, and the rest lacks a known reason. V, J and clone size reflect that table, while D and trimming were determined from the DNA. This sample has 200,000 to 250,000 clones in its table, and approximately 84% of those were observed once. The ten largest clones represent 0.58% of the sample.

The rearrangement combines TRBV11-2 with TRBJ2-1, with TRBD2 as a weak D call on 5 bases. The receptor's source is a middle-aged woman in good health and CMV-seronegative. Input material: PBMCs. The CDR3: CASSLLVVEQFF. The bases read TGTGCCAGCAGCCTACTAGTAGTTGAGCAGTTCTTC.